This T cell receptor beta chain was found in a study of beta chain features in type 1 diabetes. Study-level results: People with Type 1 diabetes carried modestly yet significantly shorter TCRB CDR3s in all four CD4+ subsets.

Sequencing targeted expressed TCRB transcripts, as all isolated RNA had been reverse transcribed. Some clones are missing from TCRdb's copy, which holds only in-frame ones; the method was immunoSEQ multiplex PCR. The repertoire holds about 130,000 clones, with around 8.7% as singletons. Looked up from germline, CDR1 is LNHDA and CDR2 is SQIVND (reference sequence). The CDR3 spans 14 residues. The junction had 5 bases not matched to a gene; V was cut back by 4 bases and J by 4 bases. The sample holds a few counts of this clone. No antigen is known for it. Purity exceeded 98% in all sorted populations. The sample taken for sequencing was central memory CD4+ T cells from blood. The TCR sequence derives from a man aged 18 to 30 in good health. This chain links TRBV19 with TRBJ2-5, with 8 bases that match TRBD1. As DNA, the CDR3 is TGTGCCAGTAGTACCTTACAGGGGGGAGAGACCCAGTACTTC. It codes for CASSTLQGGETQYF.